Listed below are T cell receptor beta chains from one sample, sequenced in a study of response to subunit inactivated influenza vaccine. TCRdb independently ran MiXCR on the RT-PCR reads; one entry per CDR3 protein. The repertoire holds a few hundred thousand distinct CDR3 sequences, with about 20% as singletons. This material consisted of PBMCs from blood, taken about 20 months after vaccination. Receptors originate from a man aged 45-69 years who received an inactivated influenza vaccine. The CDR3 runs from the conserved cysteine through the conserved F or W. D genes are given only for firm matches. Size is stated for part of the rows, as once, few or many counts, or as a class when the clone is expanded.

D: TRBD1; V: TRBV4-2; J: TRBJ1-1; size: NA; DNA: TGTGCCAGCAGCCAAGGGGACAGGGCAAACACTGAAGCTTTCTTT; CDR3: CASSQGDRANTEAFF
D: NA; V: TRBV6-1; J: TRBJ1-4; size: many; DNA: TGTGCCAGCAGCCCCGGGCCCAGGACAACTAATGAAAAACTGTTTTTT; CDR3: CASSPGPRTTNEKLFF
D: NA; V: TRBV6-5; J: TRBJ1-6; size: NA; DNA: TGTGCCAGCAGTCCTCCGTATTCACCCCTCCACTTT; CDR3: CASSPPYSPLHF
D: NA; V: TRBV20-1; J: TRBJ1-2; size: NA; DNA: TGCAGTGCTGGATCAGGGTCGGCTAACTATGGCTACACCTTC; CDR3: CSAGSGSANYGYTF
D: NA; V: TRBV27; J: TRBJ1-6; size: NA; DNA: TGTGCCAGCAGTTTATCTGCCTCTAATTCACCCCTCCACTTT; CDR3: CASSLSASNSPLHF
D: NA; V: TRBV6-1; J: TRBJ1-4; size: NA; DNA: TGTGCCAGCAGCAAGACCCATAGAGAGGAAAAACTGTTTTTT; CDR3: CASSKTHREEKLFF
D: NA; V: TRBV10-3; J: TRBJ2-5; size: NA; DNA: TGTGCCATCACTCAGTCACCATTAGAGACCCAGTACTTC; CDR3: CAITQSPLETQYF
D: NA; V: TRBV10-3; J: TRBJ1-6; size: NA; DNA: TGTGCCATCAGTGAAGGGCCCCGGGGCGATTCACCCCTCCACTTT; CDR3: CAISEGPRGDSPLHF
D: TRBD1; V: TRBV12-3/TRBV12-4; J: TRBJ1-5; size: NA; DNA: TGTGCCAGCAGTTTCCGGGACAGGGGCGACAATCACCCCCAGCATTTT; CDR3: CASSFRDRGDNHPQHF
D: TRBD1; V: TRBV14; J: TRBJ1-1; size: many; DNA: TGTGCCAGCAGCCTGGGACAGGGGGCAACTGAAGCTTTCTTT; CDR3: CASSLGQGATEAFF
D: NA; V: TRBV9; J: TRBJ2-1; size: NA; DNA: TGTGCCAGCAGTTGGGGGGGCCGGAGCGATGAGCAGTTCTTC; CDR3: CASSWGGRSDEQFF
D: NA; V: TRBV5-1; J: TRBJ2-7; size: NA; DNA: TGCGCCAGCAGCTTGAGGCAGGGTGGCTCCTACGAGCAGTACTTC; CDR3: CASSLRQGGSYEQYF
D: NA; V: TRBV4-3; J: TRBJ1-4; size: few; DNA: TGCGCCAGCAGCCAAGGACGCGGGGGTTGGGAAAAACTGTTTTTT; CDR3: CASSQGRGGWEKLFF
D: NA; V: TRBV27; J: TRBJ2-7; size: few; DNA: TGTGCCAGCAGTTTATCATCAGGGTCCTTGGGCGAGCAGTACTTC; CDR3: CASSLSSGSLGEQYF
D: TRBD1; V: TRBV4-2; J: TRBJ2-7; size: NA; DNA: TGTGCCAGCAGCCAACCGGGACAGGGAAGCTACGAGCAGTACTTC; CDR3: CASSQPGQGSYEQYF
D: TRBD1; V: TRBV9; J: TRBJ1-2; size: few; DNA: TGTGCCAGCAGCACGCGGACAGGGCTCTATGGCTACACCTTC; CDR3: CASSTRTGLYGYTF
D: NA; V: TRBV5-1; J: TRBJ2-7; size: NA; DNA: TGCGCCAGCAGCTTGGGGGAAGCCTACGAGCAGTACTTC; CDR3: CASSLGEAYEQYF
D: TRBD1; V: TRBV27; J: TRBJ1-1; size: few; DNA: TGTGCCAGCACCGCCGCCGCAGGGGGTAACACTGAAGCTTTCTTT; CDR3: CASTAAAGGNTEAFF
D: NA; V: TRBV5-1; J: TRBJ2-7; size: NA; DNA: TGCGCCAGCAGCTTGAGGTACCGGACATATGGTCACGAGCAGTACTTC; CDR3: CASSLRYRTYGHEQYF
D: TRBD2; V: TRBV20-1; J: TRBJ2-1; size: few; DNA: TGCAGTGCGCACCTGGGACTAGCGGGGTACAATGAGCAGTTCTTC; CDR3: CSAHLGLAGYNEQFF
D: TRBD2; V: TRBV20-1; J: TRBJ2-1; size: few; DNA: TGCAGTGCTAGCGGGCCAGCGGGAGGCTATGAGCAGTTCTTC; CDR3: CSASGPAGGYEQFF
D: NA; V: TRBV18; J: TRBJ1-1; size: few; DNA: TGTGCCAGCTCACCGGGGGGGGACGGCACTGAAGCTTTCTTT; CDR3: CASSPGGDGTEAFF
D: NA; V: TRBV4-2; J: TRBJ1-6; size: few; DNA: TGTGCCAGCAGCCAAGATCGGAGGGGGTTTTATAATTCACCCCTCCACTTT; CDR3: CASSQDRRGFYNSPLHF
D: NA; V: TRBV4-3; J: TRBJ1-4; size: NA; DNA: TGCGCCAGCAGCCGATCGAGGGGTACTAATGAAAAACTGTTTTTT; CDR3: CASSRSRGTNEKLFF
D: TRBD2; V: TRBV7-8; J: TRBJ2-1; size: NA; DNA: TGTGCCAGCAGCTTTACAGGACTAGCGGTCAATGAGCAGTTCTTC; CDR3: CASSFTGLAVNEQFF
D: NA; V: TRBV21-1; J: TRBJ2-1; size: few; DNA: TGTGCCAGCAGCAAAGCTCGTCCTAGCGGGAGCGGTGATGAGCAGTTCTTC; CDR3: CASSKARPSGSGDEQFF
D: NA; V: TRBV4-3; J: TRBJ1-5; size: many; DNA: TGCGCCAGCAGCCAAGTCATTAATCAGCCCCAGCATTTT; CDR3: CASSQVINQPQHF
D: NA; V: TRBV4-1; J: TRBJ1-4; size: many; DNA: TGCGCCAGCAGCCAAGATATCAGTTGGAATGAAAAACTGTTTTTT; CDR3: CASSQDISWNEKLFF